This T cell receptor (beta chain) is drawn from a study of OX40 agonist ivuxolimab in advanced cancers. The table came from immunoSEQ multiplex PCR; TCRdb's copy has only in-frame clones and leaves some out. The sample includes about 7,300 clones, roughly 80% of them seen just once. The CDR3 has 15 amino acids. CDR1 is SQVTM and CDR2 is ANQGSEA in the germline V gene. With 3 bases removed from V and 2 bases from J, the gap between germline ends came to 16 bases. The chain uses TRBV29-1 and TRBJ2-5; D possibly uses TRBD1 or TRBD2 (5 bases each). This receptor was taken from an adult with an advanced solid tumor such as melanoma, head and neck, liver or kidney cancer. This specimen was CD4+ or CD8+ T cells sorted from blood, taken in a trial of the OX40 agonist ivuxolimab. The CDR3 loop reads CSVDPGTDAQETQYF. CDR3 in DNA: TGCAGCGTTGACCCCGGGACGGATGCGCAAGAGACCCAGTACTTC. The complete variable domain, with remaining parts taken from reference TRBV29-1 and TRBJ2-5, reads SAVISQKPSRDICQRGTSLTIQCQVDSQVTMMFWYRQQPGQSLTLIATANQGSEATYESGFVIDKFPISRPNLTFSTLTVSNMSPEDSSIYLCSVDPGTDAQETQYFGPGTRLLVL.